This T cell receptor (beta chain) was captured by sequencing in a study of T cell responses to AZD1222 COVID-19 vaccine. Study conclusions and caveats: The peak T cell response came first, and repertoires were sampled only after it.

This table comes from immunoSEQ multiplex PCR, and its TCRdb copy is limited to in-frame clones, with some not included. Among over 100,000 clones listed, about 89% were seen once. To note about this clone: No antigen is known for it.

This CDR3 contains 15 residues. Germline V CDR1 and CDR2: SGHRS, YFSETQ. V lost 0 bases to trimming and J lost 2 bases, with 8 bases between them. V gene TRBV5-1 combines with J gene TRBJ2-2; no reliable D call. This TCR was sampled from an adult in good health. The sample was peripheral blood, taken on day 0 of AZD1222 vaccination. Here the CDR3 reads CASSLGAANTGELFF. The CDR3 DNA follows: TGCGCCAGCAGCTTGGGGGCAGCCAACACCGGGGAGCTGTTTTTT. The whole variable domain, remainder taken from reference TRBV5-1 and TRBJ2-2, is KAGVTQTPRYLIKTRGQQVTLSCSPISGHRSVSWYQQTPGQGLQFLFEYFSETQRNKGNFPGRFSGRQFSNSRSEMNVSTLELGDSALYLCASSLGAANTGELFFGEGSRLTVL.